This TCR beta chain derives from a study of blood T cells in healthy people across ages. Findings and caveats of the study: Roughly linear age-related decline in beta diversity appeared, significant by age around 40. Estimates of diversity drawn from one million T cells were considered underestimates.

With a J-beta primer mix and a sample-barcoded 5' primer, a second PCR ran about 7 to 12 cycles. TCRdb reprocessed the 5' RACE reads with MiXCR, giving one entry per CDR3 protein. Of about 730,000 distinct CDR3 sequences detected, around 46% appear once; the ten largest clones hold 20% to 25%. Concerning this clonotype itself: Its antigen is undetermined.

Drawn from each donor were 8.5 to 10 milliliters of peripheral blood. Source material: blood. This receptor was obtained from a woman aged 55-69 years in good health.

CDR3 in amino acids: CSARTGQGEYEQFF. The CDR3 DNA reads as TGCAGTGCTCGAACGGGGCAGGGGGAATACGAGCAGTTCTTC. This chain connects TRBV20-1 to TRBJ2-1; the match to TRBD1 covers 7 bases. CDR3 size: 14 residues. V dropped 5 bases and J dropped 10; count of bases not matched to a gene: 14. Looked up from germline, CDR1 is DFQATT and CDR2 is SNEGSKA (reference sequence).